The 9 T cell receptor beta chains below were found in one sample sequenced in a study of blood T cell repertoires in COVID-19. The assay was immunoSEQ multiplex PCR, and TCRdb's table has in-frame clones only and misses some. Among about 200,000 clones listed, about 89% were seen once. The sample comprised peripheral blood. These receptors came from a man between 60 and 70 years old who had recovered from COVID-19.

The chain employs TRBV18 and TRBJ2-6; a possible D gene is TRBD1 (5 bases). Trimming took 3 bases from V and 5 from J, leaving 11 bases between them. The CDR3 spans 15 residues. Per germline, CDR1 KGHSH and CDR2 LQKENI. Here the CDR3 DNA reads TGTGCCAGCTCACCTCAGGGTACGAGGGCCAACGTCCTGACTTTC. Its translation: CASSPQGTRANVLTF.

CDR3 loop: CAISGFIRDRGRSVTGELFF. Here the CDR3 DNA reads TGTGCCATCAGTGGGTTCATCCGGGACAGGGGGCGGTCGGTCACCGGGGAGCTGTTTTTT. The V and J genes are TRBV10-3 and TRBJ2-2, with 12 nucleotides matching TRBD1. From germline, CDR1 is ENHRY and CDR2 SYGVKD. The junction had 16 bases not matched to a gene; V was cut back by 4 bases and J by 4 bases. The CDR3 runs to 20 residues.

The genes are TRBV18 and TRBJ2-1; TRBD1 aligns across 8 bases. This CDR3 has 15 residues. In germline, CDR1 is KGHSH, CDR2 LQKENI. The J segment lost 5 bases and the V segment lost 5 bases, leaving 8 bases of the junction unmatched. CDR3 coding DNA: TGTGCCAGCTCATCCCGGGACAGGAACCACAATGAGCAGTTCTTC. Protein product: CASSSRDRNHNEQFF.

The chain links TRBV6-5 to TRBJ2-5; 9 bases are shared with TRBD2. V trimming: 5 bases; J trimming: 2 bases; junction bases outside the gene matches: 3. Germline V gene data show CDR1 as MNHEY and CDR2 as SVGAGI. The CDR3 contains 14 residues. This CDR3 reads CASSLAGRQETQYF. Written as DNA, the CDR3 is TGTGCCAGCAGTCTAGCGGGGAGGCAAGAGACCCAGTACTTC.

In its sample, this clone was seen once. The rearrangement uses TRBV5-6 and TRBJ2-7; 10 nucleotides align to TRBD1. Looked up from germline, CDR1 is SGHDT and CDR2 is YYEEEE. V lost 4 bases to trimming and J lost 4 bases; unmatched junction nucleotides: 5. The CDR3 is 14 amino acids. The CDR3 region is CASSHDRGRYEQYF. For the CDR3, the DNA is TGTGCCAGCAGCCACGACAGGGGGCGGTACGAGCAGTACTTC. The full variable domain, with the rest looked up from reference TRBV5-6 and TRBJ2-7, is DAGVTQSPTHLIKTRGQQVTLRCSPKSGHDTVSWYQQALGQGPQFIFQYYEEEERQRGNFPDRFSGHQFPNYSSELNVNALLLGDSALYLCASSHDRGRYEQYFGPGTRLTVT.

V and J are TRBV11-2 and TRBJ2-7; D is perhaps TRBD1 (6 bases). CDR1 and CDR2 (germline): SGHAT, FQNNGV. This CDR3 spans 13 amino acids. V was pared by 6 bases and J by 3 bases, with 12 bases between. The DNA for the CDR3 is TGTGCCAGCAGAGCAGTACAGGGCTACGAGCAGTACTTC. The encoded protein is CASRAVQGYEQYF.

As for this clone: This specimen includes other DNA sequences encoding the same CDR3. In nucleotides, the CDR3 is TGTGCCAGTAGTATTTCAGGGGTTCCCTACGAGCAGTACTTC. Its translation: CASSISGVPYEQYF. V and J are TRBV19 and TRBJ2-7; TRBD1 might be the D (6 bases). Germline V gene data show CDR1 as LNHDA and CDR2 as SQIVND (reference sequence). Trimming pared 3 bases from V and 2 bases from J, leaving 11 bases between. This CDR3 has 14 residues.

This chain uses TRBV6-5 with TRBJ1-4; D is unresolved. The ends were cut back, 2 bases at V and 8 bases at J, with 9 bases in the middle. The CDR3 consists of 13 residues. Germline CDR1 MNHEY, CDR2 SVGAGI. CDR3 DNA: TGTGCCAGCAGTTACCGAGGCGGAGAAAAACTGTTTTTT. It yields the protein CASSYRGGEKLFF.

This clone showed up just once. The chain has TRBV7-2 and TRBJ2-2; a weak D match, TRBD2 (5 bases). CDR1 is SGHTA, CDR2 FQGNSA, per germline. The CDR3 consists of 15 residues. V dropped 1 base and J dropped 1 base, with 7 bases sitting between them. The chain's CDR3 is CASSLGGENTGELFF. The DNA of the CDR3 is TGTGCCAGCAGCTTAGGGGGAGAGAACACCGGGGAGCTGTTTTTT.